The next 19 T cell receptor beta chains were all read from a single sample in a study of blood T cell repertoires in COVID-19. The protocol was immunoSEQ multiplex PCR, while the TCRdb copy is restricted to in-frame clones and leaves out a portion. The data contain over 90,000 clones, around nine tenths of them seen just once; the ten biggest clones take up 3.1%. Sequencing was done on a sample of peripheral blood. The receptor set was obtained from a man in his fifties in a cohort sampled during active COVID-19.

The chain recombines TRBV5-4 with TRBJ2-3; weak D call: TRBD1 (6 bases). The germline V and J ends were trimmed by 4 bases and 1 base, with 10 bases remaining between them. Germline V gene lookup returns CDR1 SGHNT and CDR2 YYREEE (reference sequence). This CDR3 has 14 amino acids. The CDR3 DNA is TGTGCCAGCAGCACACAGGGTCGCACAGATACGCAGTATTTT. It encodes CASSTQGRTDTQYF.

The chain has TRBV29-1 and TRBJ2-5; possible D gene TRBD1, 6 bases. Germline V CDR1 and CDR2: SQVTM, ANQGSEA. This CDR3 spans 12 amino acids. Trimming stripped 6 bases from V and 5 bases from J, with 13 bases between. CDR3 region: CSVLQGLETQYF. In nucleotides, the CDR3 is TGCAGCGTGCTACAGGGTTTGGAGACCCAGTACTTC. The entire variable domain, with the rest obtained from reference TRBV29-1 and TRBJ2-5, is as follows: SAVISQKPSRDICQRGTSLTIQCQVDSQVTMMFWYRQQPGQSLTLIATANQGSEATYESGFVIDKFPISRPNLTFSTLTVSNMSPEDSSIYLCSVLQGLETQYFGPGTRLLVL.

This clone was detected only a few times. CDR3: CASSPRQRDTEAFF. The DNA of the CDR3 is TGTGCCAGCTCACCCCGACAGAGAGACACTGAAGCTTTCTTT. The chain carries TRBV18 and TRBJ1-1, with TRBD1 as a possible D gene (5 bases). The CDR3 sequence is 14 residues long. Trimming took 3 bases from V and 3 from J, leaving 11 bases between them. Per germline, CDR1 KGHSH and CDR2 LQKENI.

The chain is built from TRBV11-2 and TRBJ2-2; 8 bases map to TRBD1. The J segment lost 4 bases and the V segment lost 6 bases, leaving 7 bases of the junction unmatched. The germline CDR1 and CDR2 sequences are SGHAT and FQNNGV. The CDR3 runs 15 residues. CDR3 bases: TGTGCCAGCAGTCCCGGGACAGGAATCACCGGGGAGCTGTTTTTT. Its protein product is CASSPGTGITGELFF.

The V call is TRBV10-2, the J call TRBJ2-1, with 7 bases fitting TRBD2. CDR1 is WSHSY and CDR2 is SAAADI in the germline V gene. Unmatched junction bases numbered 6, after V lost 4 bases and J lost 6 bases. The CDR3 covers 14 residues. This CDR3 is CASSVMRGINEQFF. In nucleotides, the CDR3 is TGCGCCAGCAGTGTTATGCGGGGGATCAATGAGCAGTTCTTC.

Only a few counts were recorded for this clone. The CDR3 nucleotides read TGTGCCAGCAGCTTCGCGGGGACTAACACCGGGGAGCTGTTTTTT. Encoded protein: CASSFAGTNTGELFF. The chain recombines TRBV7-9 with TRBJ2-2; possibly TRBD2 for D (6 bases). Germline assignment: CDR1 SEHNR and CDR2 FQNEAQ (reference sequence). The CDR3 covers 15 residues. Between the trimmed V and J ends, which lost 3 bases and 2 bases, there was a span of 10 bases.

V usage is TRBV4-1 and J usage is TRBJ1-4, with TRBD1 identical over 9 bases. CDR3 length equals 16 residues. V lost 0 bases and J lost 8; bases outside the gene matches: 7. Germline V CDR1 and CDR2: MGHRA, YSYEKL. The CDR3 nucleotides are TGCGCCAGCAGCCAAGACCACCGGGACAGGGAGGAAAAACTGTTTTTT. Translating gives CASSQDHRDREEKLFF.

This chain uses TRBV9 with TRBJ2-1; 9 nucleotides match TRBD1. After removal of 0 bases from V and 7 bases from J, the junction contained 5 bases not matched to a gene. The CDR3 sequence is 15 residues long. CDR1 and CDR2 (germline): SGDLS, YYNGEE. The CDR3 DNA sequence: TGTGCCAGCAGCGTAGAGGACAGGGGTGGGAATGAGCAGTTCTTC. This translates into CASSVEDRGGNEQFF.

In its sample, this clone was seen a few times. The J gene is TRBJ1-3, the V gene TRBV7-9; no reliable D call. Trimming removed 5 bases from V and 2 bases from J, with 13 bases in between. Germline CDR1 SEHNR, CDR2 FQNEAQ (reference sequence). The CDR3 consists of 15 residues. The CDR3 coding sequence is TGTGCCAGCAGCATGCCCCAGGCTGCTGGAAACACCATATATTTT. It codes for CASSMPQAAGNTIYF.

The V and J genes are TRBV7-8 and TRBJ2-5; 8 nucleotides match TRBD2. J lost 5 bases, V lost 2 bases, and 7 bases had no gene match. Germline assignment: CDR1 SGHVS and CDR2 FQNEAQ. This CDR3 contains 15 residues. The CDR3: CASSLSAGGGETQYF. The CDR3, as DNA: TGTGCCAGCAGCTTAAGCGCGGGGGGTGGCGAGACCCAGTACTTC.

The chain is built from TRBV25-1 and TRBJ2-1; the match to TRBD2 covers 10 bases. The germline gives CDR1 MGHDK, CDR2 SYGVNS. The ends lost 8 bases at V and 5 bases at J; junction bases unmatched: 12. The CDR3 contains 16 residues. The CDR3 coding sequence is TGTGCCAGCCAACTTCCCGGGACTAGCGCTAACAATGAGCAGTTCTTC. Its translation: CASQLPGTSANNEQFF.

The V and J genes are TRBV7-9 and TRBJ1-5; 7 nucleotides align to TRBD1. Trimming at V came to 3 bases and at J to 1 base, leaving 6 bases not matched to a gene. The CDR3 length is 16 residues. CDR1 SEHNR and CDR2 FQNEAQ come from the germline V gene (reference sequence). The CDR3 DNA is TGTGCCAGCAGCTTTGGACCAGGGGGGAGCAATCAGCCCCAGCATTTT. Translation: CASSFGPGGSNQPQHF.

V and J are TRBV6-1 and TRBJ2-7; 8 positions match TRBD1. This CDR3 comprises 15 residues. Germline V gives CDR1 MNHNS, CDR2 SASEGT. Losses at the gene ends were 3 bases for V and 5 bases for J; bases not matched to a gene: 9. CDR3 sequence: CASSDGLGQGHEQYV. CDR3 sequence (DNA): TGTGCCAGCAGTGACGGCCTCGGACAGGGCCACGAGCAGTACGTC.

The J gene is TRBJ2-1, the V gene TRBV18; D possibly corresponds to TRBD1 (5 bases). The CDR3 is made up of 12 amino acids. V lost 6 bases to trimming and J lost 7 bases, with 10 bases between them. CDR1 and CDR2 from the germline V gene are KGHSH and LQKENI. The CDR3 spells CASSLTANEQFF. CDR3 nucleotide sequence: TGTGCCAGCTCCTTGACAGCTAATGAGCAGTTCTTC. The entire variable domain, with the rest obtained from reference TRBV18 and TRBJ2-1, is as follows: NAGVMQNPRHLVRRRGQEARLRCSPMKGHSHVYWYRQLPEEGLKFMVYLQKENIIDESGMPKERFSAEFPKEGPSILRIQQVVRGDSAAYFCASSLTANEQFFGPGTRLTVL.

This clone qualifies as medium-sized (0.01 to 0.1%). The chain uses TRBV7-8 and TRBJ2-7; 8 bases agree with TRBD1. Trimming took 2 bases from V and 5 from J; bases not matched to a gene: 5. The CDR3 runs 14 residues. Germline V lookup: CDR1 SGHVS, CDR2 FQNEAQ. CDR3 in amino acids: CASSLTAGGHEQYV. DNA for the CDR3: TGTGCCAGCAGCTTAACGGCAGGGGGCCACGAGCAGTACGTC.

Of note for this clone: Other nucleotide sequences in the sample specify the same CDR3. The rearrangement joins TRBV9 to TRBJ2-1; 8 bases fit TRBD2. With 2 bases clipped from V and 4 bases from J, the junction kept 5 bases outside the gene matches. Germline lookup yields CDR1 SGDLS and CDR2 YYNGEE. This CDR3 region has 15 residues. The CDR3 sequence is CASSVGLASYNEQFF. The CDR3, as DNA: TGTGCCAGCAGCGTTGGACTAGCCTCTTACAATGAGCAGTTCTTC.

This clone was observed a single time. This chain uses TRBV5-6 with TRBJ2-3; D is undetermined. Per the germline V gene, CDR1 is SGHDT and CDR2 is YYEEEE. There are 15 residues in the CDR3. Trimming took off 0 bases at V and 0 bases at J, with 8 bases between the two ends. CDR3 in amino acids: CASSLGHLSTDTQYF. The DNA of the CDR3 is TGTGCCAGCAGCTTGGGACACCTTAGCACAGATACGCAGTATTTT.

The genes are TRBV5-1 and TRBJ1-3, with TRBD1 matching over 8 bases. V dropped 0 bases and J dropped 2; count of bases not matched to a gene: 7. Germline assignment: CDR1 SGHRS and CDR2 YFSETQ. CDR3 length: 17 residues. CDR3 residues: CASSLGLQTGAGNTIYF. The CDR3 coding sequence is TGCGCCAGCAGCTTGGGTCTGCAGACAGGGGCTGGAAACACCATATATTTT.

DNA for the CDR3: TGTGCCAGCAGCTTTGCAGGGGCCCGCACAGATACGCAGTATTTT. Translated, it gives CASSFAGARTDTQYF. The J gene is TRBJ2-3, the V gene TRBV11-2; D might be TRBD1 (6 bases). Trimming removed 3 bases from V and 1 base from J, with 11 bases in between. Looked up from germline, CDR1 is SGHAT and CDR2 is FQNNGV. This CDR3 region has 15 residues.